The 23 T cell receptor beta chains given below trace back to one sample, sequenced in a study of T cell changes during pregnancy in multiple sclerosis. Assay: immunoSEQ multiplex PCR; the TCRdb copy retains only in-frame clones and omits some. The sample records about 20,000 clones, roughly nine tenths being singletons. The sample consisted of CD8+ T cells from peripheral blood mononuclear cells, taken in the second trimester of pregnancy. The receptors derive from a female donor in good health, enrolled as a control in a pregnancy study.

Comment on this clone: The junction and the germline gene differ at one end; a read error may be behind it. This chain connects TRBV11-2 to TRBJ1-1; the D is unclear. This CDR3 has 14 amino acids. Germline CDR1 is SGHAT and CDR2 is FQNNGV. CDR3: CASSLTVLNTEAFF. For the CDR3, the DNA is TGTGCCAGCAGCTTAACTGTCTTGAATACTGAAGCTTTCTTT.

The V call is TRBV19, the J call TRBJ1-1; D possibly corresponds to TRBD1 (5 bases). This CDR3 contains 13 residues. V was trimmed by 3 bases and J by 3 bases, leaving 8 bases between them. The germline gives CDR1 LNHDA, CDR2 SQIVND (reference sequence). This chain's CDR3 is CASSMGGDTEAFF. In nucleotides, the CDR3 is TGTGCCAGTAGTATGGGGGGGGACACTGAAGCTTTCTTT.

The chain combines TRBV6-5 with TRBJ1-2; D perhaps matches TRBD1 (6 bases). Germline CDR1 MNHEY, CDR2 SVGAGI. V lost 5 bases and J 0 bases, leaving 13 bases between the germline ends. CDR3 length: 15 residues. CDR3 sequence reads: CASSHARTANYGYTF. The CDR3 bases are TGTGCCAGCAGTCACGCCCGGACAGCTAACTATGGCTACACCTTC.

In its sample, this clone was seen a few times. Mismatch with germline at one junction end may stem from a read error. Here the CDR3 reads CTSTTTWGYNEQFF. In DNA, the CDR3 is TGTACCAGCACGACTACCTGGGGCTACAATGAGCAGTTCTTC. The rearrangement uses TRBV27 and TRBJ2-1; TRBD2 might be the D (5 bases). Germline lookup yields CDR1 MNHEY and CDR2 SMNVEV (reference sequence). This CDR3 has 14 residues.

The rearrangement joins TRBV7-8 to TRBJ2-4; tentative D call: TRBD2 (7 bases). The CDR3 loop spans 17 amino acids. Germline values: CDR1 SGHVS, CDR2 FQNEAQ. V was trimmed by 3 bases and J by 9 bases, leaving 24 bases between them. The CDR3 DNA reads TGTGCCAGCAGCTTGAAAGGGGGAGGGAGGGCCGTAAGCATTCAGTACTTC. Translation gives CASSLKGGGRAVSIQYF.

The rearrangement links TRBV29-1 to TRBJ2-5, with 7 positions matching TRBD1. The last part of the DNA fits TRBJ2-7 better; the J call may be wrong. The germline V gene encodes CDR1 SQVTM and CDR2 ANQGSEA. The CDR3 is 14 amino acids. CDR3 nucleotide sequence: TGCAGCGTTGGTCGGACAGGTGATATTTACGAGCAGTACTTC. It yields the protein CSVGRTGDIYEQYF.

The rearrangement joins TRBV7-9 to TRBJ1-3; D might be TRBD1 (5 bases). V dropped 2 bases and J dropped 0 bases, with 17 bases sitting between them. CDR3 length equals 18 residues. From germline, CDR1 is SEHNR and CDR2 FQNEAQ (reference sequence). The CDR3 nucleotides are TGTGCCAGCAGCTTACTTACAGGCAGGCCCTTCTCTGGAAACACCATATATTTT. This encodes CASSLLTGRPFSGNTIYF. Full variable domain (rest looked up from reference TRBV7-9 and TRBJ1-3): DTGVSQNPRHKITKRGQNVTFRCDPISEHNRLYWYRQTLGQGPEFLTYFQNEAQLEKSRLLSDRFSAERPKGSFSTLEIQRTEQGDSAMYLCASSLLTGRPFSGNTIYFGEGSWLTVV.

This chain connects TRBV28 to TRBJ1-1; D perhaps matches TRBD1 (5 bases). Trimming shortened V by 5 bases and J by 0 bases, and 7 bases separated the two germline ends. Germline CDR1 reads MDHEN; CDR2 reads SYDVKM. The length of the CDR3 is 13 residues. Here the CDR3 DNA reads TGTGCCAGCAGTCCCAGGGTGAACACTGAAGCTTTCTTT. Its translation: CASSPRVNTEAFF.

V gene TRBV7-9 combines with J gene TRBJ2-3; D not resolved. The V gene lost 2 bases and the J gene lost 0 bases, with 6 bases spanning the gap. From germline, CDR1 is SEHNR and CDR2 FQNEAQ (reference sequence). There are 14 residues in the CDR3. CDR3 in amino acids: CASSLRTSTDTQYF. CDR3 in DNA: TGTGCCAGCAGCTTACGAACTAGCACAGATACGCAGTATTTT.

This chain joins TRBV19 and TRBJ2-7; 11 bases align to TRBD2. V shed 5 bases and J 3 bases; nucleotides not matched to a gene: 3. Germline-derived CDR1 and CDR2 are LNHDA and SQIVND (reference sequence). This CDR3 region has 14 residues. In nucleotides, the CDR3 is TGTGCCAGTAGTCCAGGGACTAGCGGCTACGAGCAGTACTTC. This gives the protein CASSPGTSGYEQYF.

This clone appeared a few times. Mismatch with germline at one junction end may stem from a read error. The V gene is TRBV29-1, the J gene TRBJ1-2; D may be TRBD1 (6 bases). CDR3 length equals 8 residues. Germline V CDR1 and CDR2: SQVTM, ANQGSEA. CDR3 loop: CSVRGGYF. CDR3 sequence (DNA): TGCAGCGTTCGAGGGGGATACTTC. Variable domain in full (rest from reference TRBV29-1 and TRBJ1-2): SAVISQKPSRDICQRGTSLTIQCQVDSQVTMMFWYRQQPGQSLTLIATANQGSEATYESGFVIDKFPISRPNLTFSTLTVSNMSPEDSSIYLCSVRGGYFGSGTRLTVV.

The chain is built from TRBV4-1 and TRBJ2-1; 8 bases fit TRBD2. Germline V gene sequence: CDR1 MGHRA, CDR2 YSYEKL. The V and J ends lost 0 bases and 5 bases, in that order; junction bases with no gene match: 6. The CDR3 consists of 16 residues. CDR3 sequence: CASSQEGGRWNNEQFF. DNA of the CDR3: TGCGCCAGCAGCCAAGAGGGCGGGAGGTGGAACAATGAGCAGTTCTTC.

The chain recombines TRBV6-4 with TRBJ2-2; D is uncertain. This CDR3 region has 14 residues. The germline V gene has CDR1 MRHNA and CDR2 SNTAGT. The V end lost 4 bases, the J end lost 5 bases, and 11 bases lay between the germline ends. Here the CDR3 reads CASSGDITTGELFF. CDR3 DNA sequence: TGTGCCAGCAGTGGAGACATAACAACCGGGGAGCTGTTTTTT.

V usage is TRBV6-4 and J usage is TRBJ2-3; D perhaps matches TRBD2 (7 bases). This CDR3 contains 16 residues. Germline lookup yields CDR1 MRHNA and CDR2 SNTAGT. With 3 bases removed from V and 1 base from J, the gap between germline ends came to 14 bases. The CDR3 spells CASSEELGGGTDTQYF. The CDR3 nucleotides are TGTGCCAGCAGTGAGGAATTAGGGGGGGGCACAGATACGCAGTATTTT.

The chain links TRBV6-1 to TRBJ2-5; D is ambiguous. Germline V gives CDR1 MNHNS, CDR2 SASEGT. The ends were cut back, 2 bases at V and 2 bases at J, with 12 bases in the middle. The CDR3 has 15 amino acids. For the CDR3, the DNA is TGTGCCAGCAGTGAACTTGGCGGTGAGCAAGAGACCCAGTACTTC. Amino acids: CASSELGGEQETQYF.

The chain uses TRBV4-2 and TRBJ2-1, with 7 bases fitting TRBD2. The CDR3 is made up of 16 amino acids. Germline CDR1 LGHNA, CDR2 YNFKEQ. V lost 1 base and J lost 1; bases outside the gene matches: 4. The CDR3 bases are TGTGCCAGCAGCCAAGGTCTAGCGGTATCCTACAATGAGCAGTTCTTC. Amino acid sequence: CASSQGLAVSYNEQFF.

V usage is TRBV9 and J usage is TRBJ1-2; weak D call: TRBD1 (6 bases). Germline V gives CDR1 SGDLS, CDR2 YYNGEE. The V end lost 3 bases, the J end lost 6 bases, and 9 bases lay between the germline ends. The CDR3 covers 12 residues. The CDR3 nucleotides read TGTGCCAGCAGCGACCAGGGGAATGGCTACACCTTC. Its translation is CASSDQGNGYTF.

V gene TRBV11-2 combines with J gene TRBJ2-1, with 7 bases lining up with TRBD2. Germline assignment: CDR1 SGHAT and CDR2 FQNNGV. V dropped 5 bases and J dropped 7; count of bases not matched to a gene: 8. The CDR3 extends over 14 amino acids. CDR3 nucleotide sequence: TGTGCCAGCAGCCTAACTCCTAGCGGAAATGAGCAGTTCTTC. Translation: CASSLTPSGNEQFF.

This rearrangement joins TRBV18 to TRBJ2-2; 7 nucleotides agree with TRBD1. J lost 0 bases, V lost 0 bases, and 4 bases had no gene match. The CDR3 spans 17 residues. Per germline, CDR1 KGHSH and CDR2 LQKENI. The CDR3 bases are TGTGCCAGCTCACCACCTAGTACAGGGGCGAACACCGGGGAGCTGTTTTTT. It codes for CASSPPSTGANTGELFF.

The rearrangement uses TRBV23-1 and TRBJ2-7; 7 nucleotides match TRBD2. Being an ORF, TRBV23-1 has a function that is uncertain. Trimming removed 8 bases from V and 3 bases from J; junction bases left unmatched: 7. The CDR3 sequence is 13 residues long. CDR3 coding DNA: TGCGCCAGCTCCAGGACTAGGGACTACGAGCAGTACTTC. As protein: CASSRTRDYEQYF.

The sample holds one count of this clone. The chain couples TRBV5-1 to TRBJ2-1; D might be TRBD2 (6 bases). Trimming took off 2 bases at V and 5 bases at J, with 8 bases between the two ends. Germline CDR1 and CDR2: SGHRS and YFSETQ. The CDR3 has 13 residues. The CDR3 DNA sequence: TGCGCCAGCAGCTTTGGCGGGGACAATGAGCAGTTCTTC. Translated, it gives CASSFGGDNEQFF.

The chain employs TRBV11-1 and TRBJ2-1; 8 nucleotides match TRBD2. The V and J ends lost 2 bases and 2 bases, in that order; junction bases with no gene match: 14. This CDR3 is 19 amino acids long. Looked up from germline, CDR1 is SGHAT and CDR2 is FQDESV (reference sequence). CDR3 amino acids: CASSLLSRRRGVPYNEQFF. The CDR3, as DNA: TGTGCCAGCAGCTTACTCTCAAGGAGGCGGGGGGTTCCCTACAATGAGCAGTTCTTC.

The rearrangement joins TRBV6-1 to TRBJ1-2, with D uncertain. CDR3 length equals 13 residues. The germline V and J ends were trimmed by 2 bases and 6 bases, with 10 bases remaining between them. Germline lookup yields CDR1 MNHNS and CDR2 SASEGT. CDR3 amino acids: CASSEPDYDGYTF. The DNA of the CDR3 is TGTGCCAGCAGTGAACCAGATTACGATGGCTACACCTTC.